The T cell receptor beta chain under discussion was sequenced for a study of Siglec-9 on CD8 T cells in melanoma (dated by TCRdb to the late 2010s). About the study as a whole: The study investigated Siglec-9 expression on CD8+ T cells and the role of Siglec-9 in regulating T cells in the melanoma tumor microenvironment. General conclusions and limits of the study: According to the reported findings, Siglec-9 marked and regulated a subset of effector memory CD8+ T cells that seemed to build up inside melanoma tumors.

As regards this clone: Its recognized antigen is unknown. No much larger clone is present one base from it, and per-base qualities are unavailable.

CDR1 and CDR2 were assigned from the germline V gene as SQVTM and ANQGSEA. V is cut by 6 bases and J by 4 bases, and the space between the germline ends is 9 bases. Including cysteine and phenylalanine, the CDR3 has 11 amino acids. Just the 33-base CDR3 DNA is kept, in frame starting at base 1. Library preparation used the immunoSEQ multiplex PCR assay. In its TCRdb copy, this immuneACCESS table keeps in-frame sequences only and misses some clones. Where compared with another copy, unresolved V genes explain less than half of these, and the others have no known cause. The sample table records around 39,000 clones; roughly 84% of these occur just once. The ten largest clones take up more than 1.5% of the sample.

Recombination joined TRBV29-1 with TRBJ1-1, with no confidently assigned D gene. The sequence was collected from a human donor in good health. Sequences were obtained from Siglec-9- CD8+ T cells sorted from blood. The cell subset or site label, as the study defines it: CD8 T cells lacking Siglec-9. Here is the DNA: TGCAGCGTCCCAGAGGGCACTGAAGCTTTCTTT. The resulting protein is CSVPEGTEAFF.